This record covers a single TCR beta chain. The data were obtained in a study of CD8+ T cells in alopecia areata. RNA extraction was followed by reverse transcription into cDNA, which acted as the sequencing template. Generated by immunoSEQ multiplex PCR, the TCRdb table keeps only in-frame clones and is missing some. The sample contains roughly 120,000 clones, roughly two thirds of which appear only once. The CDR3 sequence is 16 residues long. Germline assignment: CDR1 SGHDT and CDR2 YYEEEE. Unmatched junction bases numbered 10, after V lost 2 bases and J lost 8 bases. The sequence came from a human donor in good health. The material sequenced was CD4+ T cells sorted from blood. The V and J genes are TRBV5-6 and TRBJ1-6; the match to TRBD1 covers 7 bases. CDR3 DNA sequence: TGTGCCAGCAGCTTCTTTGCACGGACAGGAGATTCACCCCTCCACTTT. It codes for CASSFFARTGDSPLHF. Looking up the rest from reference TRBV5-6 and TRBJ1-6 gives the full variable domain: DAGVTQSPTHLIKTRGQQVTLRCSPKSGHDTVSWYQQALGQGPQFIFQYYEEEERQRGNFPDRFSGHQFPNYSSELNVNALLLGDSALYLCASSFFARTGDSPLHFGNGTRLTVT.